A selection of T cell receptor beta chains follows, all from one sample in a study of shared clonotypes between healthy human individuals. Here immunoSEQ multiplex PCR was the method, and the copy in TCRdb shows in-frame clones only, minus some. Here the sample spans 1.4 million or so clones, just under 99% being singletons. The sequenced material came from naive CD4+ T cells sorted from blood. All receptors come from a man aged 25-45 years in good health. Each CDR3 is given with its conserved first and last residue. A D gene is named only where the DNA matches it firmly. The size entry is marked missing in some rows and otherwise reads once, few, many or a size class.

d_gene: TRBD1
j_gene: TRBJ2-1
v_gene: TRBV7-6
abundance: -
CDR3aa: CASSLASTGTAYNEQFF
CDR3nt: TGTGCCAGCAGCTTAGCCTCAACCGGGACAGCCTACAATGAGCAGTTCTTC

d_gene: -
j_gene: TRBJ1-3
v_gene: TRBV2
abundance: -
CDR3aa: CASSDGASSGNTIYF
CDR3nt: TGTGCCAGCAGTGATGGGGCCAGCTCTGGAAACACCATATATTTT

d_gene: TRBD1
j_gene: TRBJ2-3
v_gene: TRBV7-2
abundance: -
CDR3aa: CASSRQGGIGDTQYF
CDR3nt: TGTGCCAGCAGCCGACAGGGGGGGATAGGAGATACGCAGTATTTT

d_gene: -
j_gene: TRBJ1-4
v_gene: TRBV18
abundance: -
CDR3aa: CASSPEIAAPNEKLFF
CDR3nt: TGTGCCAGCTCACCCGAGATCGCGGCCCCTAATGAAAAACTGTTTTTT

d_gene: TRBD1
j_gene: TRBJ2-1
v_gene: TRBV11-2
abundance: -
CDR3aa: CASTIFRDSFNNEQFF
CDR3nt: TGTGCCAGCACCATCTTCCGGGACAGCTTTAACAATGAGCAGTTCTTC

d_gene: -
j_gene: TRBJ2-1
v_gene: TRBV9
abundance: -
CDR3aa: CASRGGMGNNEQFF
CDR3nt: TGTGCCAGTCGGGGCGGGATGGGCAACAATGAGCAGTTCTTC

d_gene: -
j_gene: TRBJ2-1
v_gene: TRBV7-3
abundance: -
CDR3aa: CASSSGREQFF
CDR3nt: TGTGCCAGCAGCTCGGGCCGGGAGCAGTTCTTC

d_gene: -
j_gene: TRBJ2-2
v_gene: TRBV27
abundance: -
CDR3aa: CASSSRVNTGELFF
CDR3nt: TGTGCCAGCAGTTCCAGGGTAAACACCGGGGAGCTGTTTTTT

d_gene: -
j_gene: TRBJ1-4
v_gene: TRBV9
abundance: -
CDR3aa: CASSVGQNNEKLFF
CDR3nt: TGTGCCAGCAGCGTAGGGCAGAATAATGAAAAACTGTTTTTT

d_gene: TRBD2
j_gene: TRBJ2-2
v_gene: TRBV5-1
abundance: -
CDR3aa: CASKREGLGTGELFF
CDR3nt: TGCGCCAGCAAGAGGGAGGGCCTGGGCACCGGGGAGCTGTTTTTT

d_gene: TRBD2
j_gene: TRBJ2-2
v_gene: TRBV6-5
abundance: -
CDR3aa: CASSLAGGPRTGELFF
CDR3nt: TGTGCCAGCAGTTTAGCGGGAGGGCCGCGGACCGGGGAGCTGTTTTTT

d_gene: TRBD1
j_gene: TRBJ2-3
v_gene: TRBV5-1
abundance: once
CDR3aa: CASSFITGGSTDTQYF
CDR3nt: TGCGCCAGCAGCTTCATAACAGGGGGCAGCACAGATACGCAGTATTTT

d_gene: -
j_gene: TRBJ2-5
v_gene: TRBV18
abundance: -
CDR3aa: CASSPLGGGTETQYF
CDR3nt: TGTGCCAGCTCACCCCTGGGAGGGGGCACAGAGACCCAGTACTTC

d_gene: TRBD1
j_gene: TRBJ2-7
v_gene: TRBV18
abundance: once
CDR3aa: CASSRGQGAYEQYF
CDR3nt: TGTGCCAGCTCACGAGGACAGGGGGCCTACGAGCAGTACTTC

d_gene: -
j_gene: TRBJ1-3
v_gene: TRBV7-9
abundance: -
CDR3aa: CASNPPQGHSGNTIYF
CDR3nt: TGTGCCAGCAACCCACCTCAGGGGCATAGTGGAAACACCATATATTTT

d_gene: -
j_gene: TRBJ2-5
v_gene: TRBV25-1
abundance: -
CDR3aa: CASSSTLPPGTETQYF
CDR3nt: TGTGCCAGCAGTTCAACTCTCCCCCCGGGAACAGAGACCCAGTACTTC

d_gene: -
j_gene: TRBJ2-1
v_gene: TRBV10-3
abundance: -
CDR3aa: CAIRPLESNEQFF
CDR3nt: TGTGCCATCAGGCCCCTCGAGAGCAATGAGCAGTTCTTC

d_gene: -
j_gene: TRBJ2-3
v_gene: TRBV5-4
abundance: -
CDR3aa: CASSLAADTQYF
CDR3nt: TGTGCCAGCAGTCTGGCAGCAGATACGCAGTATTTT

d_gene: -
j_gene: TRBJ2-5
v_gene: TRBV18
abundance: -
CDR3aa: CASSRYQETQYF
CDR3nt: TGTGCCAGCTCACGGTACCAAGAGACCCAGTACTTC

d_gene: -
j_gene: TRBJ2-7
v_gene: TRBV18
abundance: -
CDR3aa: CASSPRSSDEQYF
CDR3nt: TGTGCCAGCTCACCAAGGTCTAGCGACGAGCAGTACTTC

d_gene: TRBD1
j_gene: TRBJ1-4
v_gene: TRBV5-4
abundance: -
CDR3aa: CASSHLGTASEKLFF
CDR3nt: TGTGCCAGCAGCCACCTCGGGACAGCTAGTGAAAAACTGTTTTTT

d_gene: -
j_gene: TRBJ2-7
v_gene: TRBV18
abundance: -
CDR3aa: CASSPRQGEQYF
CDR3nt: TGTGCCAGCTCACCACGTCAGGGCGAGCAGTACTTC

d_gene: -
j_gene: TRBJ2-1
v_gene: TRBV7-6
abundance: -
CDR3aa: CASSLGLEYEQFF
CDR3nt: TGTGCCAGCAGCTTAGGGCTAGAGTATGAGCAGTTCTTC

d_gene: TRBD1
j_gene: TRBJ2-7
v_gene: TRBV5-5
abundance: -
CDR3aa: CASSQQPGQGFPYEQYF
CDR3nt: TGTGCCAGCAGCCAGCAACCGGGACAGGGGTTCCCCTACGAGCAGTACTTC

d_gene: -
j_gene: TRBJ2-7
v_gene: TRBV6-1
abundance: -
CDR3aa: CASSSGGAEQYF
CDR3nt: TGTGCCAGCAGTAGTGGAGGGGCCGAGCAGTACTTC

d_gene: TRBD2
j_gene: TRBJ2-2
v_gene: TRBV11-2
abundance: -
CDR3aa: CASSSLAGEGELFF
CDR3nt: TGTGCCAGCAGCTCTTTAGCGGGAGAAGGGGAGCTGTTTTTT

d_gene: -
j_gene: TRBJ2-7
v_gene: TRBV6-1
abundance: once
CDR3aa: CASTERNTRWQYF
CDR3nt: TGTGCCAGCACGGAACGAAATACTCGTTGGCAGTACTTC

d_gene: -
j_gene: TRBJ2-2
v_gene: TRBV18
abundance: once
CDR3aa: CASSPATPNTGELFF
CDR3nt: TGTGCCAGCTCACCGGCTACCCCGAACACCGGGGAGCTGTTTTTT

d_gene: -
j_gene: TRBJ1-2
v_gene: TRBV30
abundance: -
CDR3aa: CAWSPLVGYTF
CDR3nt: TGTGCCTGGAGCCCCCTGGTTGGCTACACCTTC

d_gene: -
j_gene: TRBJ2-2
v_gene: TRBV2
abundance: -
CDR3aa: CASSATPVNTGELFF
CDR3nt: TGTGCCAGCAGTGCCACACCGGTGAACACCGGGGAGCTGTTTTTT